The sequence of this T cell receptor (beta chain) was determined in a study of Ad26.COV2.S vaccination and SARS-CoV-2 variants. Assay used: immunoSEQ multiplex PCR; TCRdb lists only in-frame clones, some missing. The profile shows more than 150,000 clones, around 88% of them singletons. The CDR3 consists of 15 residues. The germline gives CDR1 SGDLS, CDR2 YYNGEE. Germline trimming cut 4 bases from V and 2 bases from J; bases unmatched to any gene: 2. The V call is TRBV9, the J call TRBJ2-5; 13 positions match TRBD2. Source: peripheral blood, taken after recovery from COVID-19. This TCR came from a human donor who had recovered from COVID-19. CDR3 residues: CASSQLAGGQETQYF. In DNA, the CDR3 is TGTGCCAGCAGCCAACTAGCGGGAGGGCAAGAGACCCAGTACTTC.